Below are 16 T cell receptor beta chains sequenced from a single sample in a study of a mutant IDH1 vaccine in newly diagnosed glioma. Only in-frame clones appear in the TCRdb table, and some are missing; sequencing was by immunoSEQ multiplex PCR. The data show approximately 21,000 clones, with roughly 86% seen just once and under 7.5% held by the top ten. These receptors' targets are unknown. This sample's time point: week 11, during vaccination. Doses consisted of 300 ug of mutant IDH1 20-mer peptide each, paired with topical imiquimod. The input for sequencing was PBMCs, taken from a glioma patient whose treatment included an IDH1 peptide vaccine. The receptor source for this set is a middle-aged woman with glioma.

This chain uses TRBV2 with TRBJ1-5, with 7 nucleotides matching TRBD1. J gave up 5 bases and V 7 bases, and 5 bases lay outside the gene matches. Germline CDR1 and CDR2: SNHLY and FYNNEI. The CDR3 covers 13 residues. CDR3 amino acids: CASKGQAHQPQHF. The CDR3 DNA reads TGTGCCAGCAAAGGACAGGCCCATCAGCCCCAGCATTTT.

This clone showed up just once. The rearrangement uses TRBV7-2 and TRBJ2-7; 9 bases fit TRBD1. The CDR3 length is 15 residues. Per germline, CDR1 SGHTA and CDR2 FQGNSA. V was pared by 4 bases and J by 3 bases, with 7 bases of the junction left unmatched. CDR3 amino acids: CASSSRGTGIYEQYF. CDR3 coding DNA: TGTGCCAGCAGCTCCCGGGGGACAGGGATCTACGAGCAGTACTTC.

DNA of the CDR3: TGTGCCATCAGTGACGGACTTTATGGCTACACCTTC. It is translated as CAISDGLYGYTF. This chain links TRBV10-3 with TRBJ1-2, with D unclear. The CDR3 runs 12 residues. Germline CDR1 is ENHRY and CDR2 is SYGVKD. Trimming left V 3 bases short and J 5 bases short, with 7 bases between.

J is TRBJ2-2 and V is TRBV6-5, with a weak D call TRBD2 (6 bases). Germline CDR1 reads MNHEY; CDR2 reads SVGAGI. V was pared by 8 bases and J by 4 bases, with 17 bases between. The length of the CDR3 is 15 residues. In DNA form, the CDR3 reads TGTGCCAGCTTTAGGCGGGGCGCCGGCACCGGGGAGCTGTTTTTT. Its translation: CASFRRGAGTGELFF.

There are a few counts of this clone. The chain employs TRBV6-1 and TRBJ2-7; 9 positions match TRBD2. This CDR3 spans 14 amino acids. V lost 1 base, J lost 4 bases, and 2 bases stayed unmatched. Germline CDR1 and CDR2: MNHNS and SASEGT. The CDR3, as DNA: TGTGCCAGCAGTGAAGGGGCGGGAGGGTACGAGCAGTACTTC. Amino acids: CASSEGAGGYEQYF.

The chain carries TRBV5-1 and TRBJ1-1, with 8 bases fitting TRBD1. The CDR3 covers 15 residues. J lost 0 bases, V lost 4 bases, and 5 bases had no gene match. Germline CDR1 SGHRS, CDR2 YFSETQ. The CDR3 nucleotides read TGCGCCAGCAGCCTGAGGACAGGGATGAACACTGAAGCTTTCTTT. The encoded protein is CASSLRTGMNTEAFF.

The chain carries TRBV4-2 and TRBJ2-1; D uncertain. The CDR3 has 16 amino acids. CDR1 is LGHNA, CDR2 YNFKEQ, per germline. V lost 4 bases to trimming and J lost 13 bases, with 26 bases between them. As DNA, the CDR3 is TGTGCCAGCAGCCGATCTACGAGTGGCACTCGCAGCAATCAGTTCTTC. It encodes CASSRSTSGTRSNQFF.

The chain recombines TRBV10-3 with TRBJ2-3, with D uncertain. V was pared by 1 base and J by 4 bases, with 6 bases between. The CDR3 is 13 residues long. Germline assignment: CDR1 ENHRY and CDR2 SYGVKD. The CDR3 DNA sequence: TGTGCCATCAGTGAGTTTGTAGCAGATACGCAGTATTTT. Its protein is CAISEFVADTQYF.

V and J are TRBV5-4 and TRBJ2-4; possible D gene TRBD2, 6 bases. The CDR3 contains 14 residues. V dropped 0 bases and J dropped 6 bases, with 10 bases sitting between them. Germline V gene lookup returns CDR1 SGHNT and CDR2 YYREEE (reference sequence). For the CDR3, the DNA is TGTGCCAGCAGCTTGGGACTAGAGGGAAACATTCAGTACTTC. It encodes CASSLGLEGNIQYF. The variable domain in full, completed from reference TRBV5-4 and TRBJ2-4, reads ETGVTQSPTHLIKTRGQQVTLRCSSQSGHNTVSWYQQALGQGPQFIFQYYREEENGRGNFPPRFSGLQFPNYSSELNVNALELDDSALYLCASSLGLEGNIQYFGAGTRLSVL.

The V call is TRBV7-4, the J call TRBJ2-7, with 11 nucleotides matching TRBD2. Germline V lookup: CDR1 SGHVT, CDR2 SQSDAQ. The CDR3 length is 18 residues. V was clipped by 7 bases and J by 0 bases; unmatched bases: 14. The CDR3 protein is CASNPLGLAGRYSYEQYF. The CDR3 DNA sequence: TGTGCCAGCAACCCCCTTGGACTAGCGGGTAGATACTCCTACGAGCAGTACTTC.

This clone showed up just once. The chain joins TRBV29-1 to TRBJ1-2, with D possibly being TRBD1 (5 bases). Trimming removed 1 base from V and 4 bases from J, with 13 bases in between. The germline V gene encodes CDR1 SQVTM and CDR2 ANQGSEA. The CDR3 runs 14 residues. CDR3 DNA sequence: TGCAGCGTTGAAGGACAGAAGGAGAGCTATGGCTACACCTTC. Translated, it gives CSVEGQKESYGYTF.

The chain carries TRBV14 and TRBJ2-3; TRBD2 matches 9 bases. Germline V lookup: CDR1 SGHDN, CDR2 FVKESK. V was pared by 0 bases and J by 2 bases, with 6 bases of the junction left unmatched. CDR3 length equals 17 residues. The CDR3 nucleotides are TGTGCCAGCAGCCAAGATCGCGGGGGGGGATCCACAGATACGCAGTATTTT. Amino acids: CASSQDRGGGSTDTQYF.

The chain carries TRBV5-4 and TRBJ2-2; possible D gene TRBD2, 5 bases. CDR1 and CDR2 from the germline V gene are SGHNT and YYREEE (reference sequence). The CDR3 extends over 14 amino acids. Trimming removed 1 base at V and 6 bases at J, with 10 bases between. Here the CDR3 DNA reads TGTGCCAGCAGCTTGAACCTAGCTGCCGGGGAGCTGTTTTTT. It translates to CASSLNLAAGELFF.

V gene TRBV6-5 combines with J gene TRBJ1-2; no firm D call. Between the trimmed V and J ends, which lost 4 bases and 6 bases, there was a span of 12 bases. This CDR3 region has 13 residues. CDR1 and CDR2 from the germline V gene are MNHEY and SVGAGI. The CDR3 region is CASSFVRADGYTF. CDR3 nucleotide sequence: TGTGCCAGCAGTTTTGTACGGGCAGATGGCTACACCTTC.

This sequence joins TRBV20-1 and TRBJ1-1; D gene uncertain. V dropped 4 bases and J dropped 9 bases, with 6 bases sitting between them. Germline V gene sequence: CDR1 DFQATT, CDR2 SNEGSKA (reference sequence). The CDR3 loop spans 9 amino acids. In DNA form, the CDR3 reads TGCAGTGCTACGGACCAAGCTTTCTTT. Translated: CSATDQAFF.

This rearrangement joins TRBV2 to TRBJ1-5, with a tentative D call TRBD1 (5 bases). In germline, CDR1 is SNHLY, CDR2 FYNNEI. V lost 8 bases to trimming and J lost 4 bases, with 12 bases between them. The CDR3 is made up of 13 amino acids. The CDR3 region is CASLGTRNQPQHF. CDR3 nucleotide sequence: TGTGCCAGCCTCGGGACTCGTAATCAGCCCCAGCATTTT.